The 26 T cell receptor beta chains given below trace back to one sample, sequenced in a study of human T cells and chemical hapten exposure. Time point in this sample: patch test 1, 2 weeks after DPC sensitization. The sample's treatment: therapeutic diphenylcyclopropenone sensitization with weekly scalp DPC. Unfractionated whole blood was the source of the extracted total RNA. Each CDR3 protein is one row after TCRdb ran MiXCR on the RACE reads. Among around 44,000 distinct CDR3 sequences, over 3.5% were seen once, and the ten largest hold around 28%. This sample comprised whole blood, obtained in connection with sensitization to the hapten diphenylcyclopropenone (DPC). The receptors here all came from a man aged 45-65 years with alopecia areata. Some clones in this sample may be carry-over from other donors' samples.

A few counts support this clonotype. The chain uses TRBV29-1 and TRBJ1-2; TRBD1 aligns across 8 bases. The V segment lost 1 base and the J segment 3 bases; nucleotides outside the gene matches: 10. The CDR3 has 16 amino acids. Germline CDR1 and CDR2: SQVTM and ANQGSEA. The CDR3 DNA follows: TGCAGCGTTGAAGCCATCGGGACAGGAGGGGACTATGGCTACACCTTC. Residues: CSVEAIGTGGDYGYTF. The full variable domain, rest sourced from reference TRBV29-1 and TRBJ1-2, is SAVISQKPSRDICQRGTSLTIQCQVDSQVTMMFWYRQQPGQSLTLIATANQGSEATYESGFVIDKFPISRPNLTFSTLTVSNMSPEDSSIYLCSVEAIGTGGDYGYTFGSGTRLTVV.

This clonotype was seen a few times. DNA of the CDR3: TGTGCCAGCAGCTCCCAGGGGGGCGGTGGAAACACCATATATTTT. Translated: CASSSQGGGGNTIYF. The chain links TRBV28 to TRBJ1-3; 7 bases line up with TRBD1. Germline-derived CDR1 and CDR2 are MDHEN and SYDVKM. The CDR3 is made up of 15 amino acids. V lost 6 bases to trimming and J lost 3 bases; unmatched junction nucleotides: 8.

In this sample, this clonotype turned up many times. The chain recombines TRBV20-1 with TRBJ2-7; the D gene is possibly TRBD2 (5 bases). The length of the CDR3 is 16 residues. Germline-derived CDR1 and CDR2 are DFQATT and SNEGSKA (reference sequence). The germline V and J ends were trimmed by 6 bases and 7 bases, with 28 bases remaining between them. CDR3 bases: TGCAGTGCGACTACCCCGGACCCGGGTACCTACGTGGAGCAGTACTTC. Translated, it gives CSATTPDPGTYVEQYF.

This clonotype was observed a few times. V usage is TRBV6-1 and J usage is TRBJ1-1; unclear D gene. V lost 1 base and J lost 6, with 15 bases in between. Per the germline V gene, CDR1 is MNHNS and CDR2 is SASEGT. CDR3 length: 15 amino acids. The CDR3 reads CASSEVAGRRAEAFF. CDR3 coding DNA: TGTGCCAGCAGTGAAGTAGCAGGCCGGAGGGCTGAAGCTTTCTTT.

This clonotype occurred many times. The chain combines TRBV28 with TRBJ2-7; D could derive from TRBD1 or TRBD2 (5 bases each). Trimming cost V 6 bases and J 4 bases, with 19 bases left between them. The CDR3 is 15 residues long. Germline V gene sequence: CDR1 MDHEN, CDR2 SYDVKM. The CDR3 region has the DNA TGTGCCAGCAGCCTTGACAGTTTGGGACGATACGAGCAGTACTTC. Translation gives CASSLDSLGRYEQYF.

This clonotype was observed a handful of times. DNA of the CDR3: TGTGCCAGCAGCTTACTAGACTGGGTAGACACTGAAGCTTTCTTT. It translates to CASSLLDWVDTEAFF. The V call is TRBV7-9, the J call TRBJ1-1; D gene ambiguous. The V gene's germline CDR1 is SEHNR and CDR2 FQNEAQ (reference sequence). The CDR3 extends over 15 amino acids. Trimming pared 2 bases from V and 3 bases from J, leaving 13 bases between. Drawing the rest from reference TRBV7-9 and TRBJ1-1, the complete variable domain is DTGVSQNPRHKITKRGQNVTFRCDPISEHNRLYWYRQTLGQGPEFLTYFQNEAQLEKSRLLSDRFSAERPKGSFSTLEIQRTEQGDSAMYLCASSLLDWVDTEAFFGQGTRLTVV.

This clonotype was counted at least ten times. The rearrangement uses TRBV10-3 and TRBJ2-5; no firm D call. The CDR3 extends over 14 amino acids. The V gene lost 3 bases and the J gene lost 1 base, with 9 bases spanning the gap. Germline CDR1 is ENHRY and CDR2 is SYGVKD. The CDR3 DNA follows: TGTGCCATCAGTGATTCGCAGGTCCAAGAGACCCAGTACTTC. This codes for CAISDSQVQETQYF.

This clonotype was counted ten times or more. The V gene is TRBV29-1, the J gene TRBJ2-3, with 9 bases lining up with TRBD2. Germline V gene sequence: CDR1 SQVTM, CDR2 ANQGSEA. CDR3 size: 16 residues. J gave up 2 bases and V 3 bases, and 9 bases lay outside the gene matches. The CDR3 loop reads CSVEGASGIPTDTQYF. The DNA for the CDR3 is TGCAGCGTTGAGGGAGCTAGCGGGATCCCCACAGATACGCAGTATTTT.

The V gene is TRBV6-1, the J gene TRBJ2-5, with D maybe TRBD1 (5 bases). The CDR3 runs to 16 residues. CDR1 is MNHNS and CDR2 is SASEGT in the germline V gene. With 2 bases removed from V and 2 bases from J, the gap between germline ends came to 15 bases. The CDR3 DNA reads TGTGCCAGCAGTGAAAGCTCGGGCCGACAGCAAGAGACCCAGTACTTC. Its protein product is CASSESSGRQQETQYF.

Ten or more counts support this clonotype. CDR3 sequence (DNA): TGTGCCAGCAGTTCCTCACGGAATGAGCAGTTCTTC. Translation: CASSSSRNEQFF. The V and J genes are TRBV6-2 or TRBV6-3 and TRBJ2-1; D gene uncertain. V shed 4 bases and J shed 7 bases, with 8 bases lying between them. The germline gives CDR1 MNHEY, CDR2 SVGEGT. The CDR3 covers 12 residues.

The table lists this clonotype with many counts. The V and J genes are TRBV28 and TRBJ2-5; 11 bases line up with TRBD2. Trimming at V came to 6 bases and at J to 2 bases, leaving 8 bases not matched to a gene. The CDR3 runs 16 residues. In germline, CDR1 is MDHEN, CDR2 SYDVKM. The CDR3 region has the DNA TGTGCCAGCAGACTTACTAGCGGGAGTTATCAAGAGACCCAGTACTTC. Protein: CASRLTSGSYQETQYF.

This clonotype qualifies as medium-sized. As DNA, the CDR3 is TGTGCCAGCAGCTCTCCGGGACAGGGAACCTACGAGCAGTACTTC. Amino acid sequence: CASSSPGQGTYEQYF. The chain couples TRBV7-8 to TRBJ2-7; 9 bases match TRBD1. Germline CDR1 SGHVS, CDR2 FQNEAQ. There are 15 residues in the CDR3. V was clipped by 4 bases and J by 2 bases; unmatched bases: 6.

This clonotype was detected many times. The chain couples TRBV20-1 to TRBJ1-1, with D maybe TRBD1 (5 bases). CDR1 is DFQATT and CDR2 is SNEGSKA in the germline V gene (reference sequence). V lost 5 bases to trimming and J lost 1 base, with 11 bases between them. CDR3 length: 13 residues. The CDR3 here is CSAPGPGNTEAFF. The CDR3 nucleotides read TGCAGTGCTCCAGGGCCAGGGAACACTGAAGCTTTCTTT.

The V gene is TRBV12-3 or TRBV12-4, the J gene TRBJ1-5; no reliable D call. The V end lost 1 base, the J end lost 6 bases, and 13 bases lay between the germline ends. The CDR3 is 15 residues long. CDR3 region: CASSLGLGKGQPQHF. Here the CDR3 DNA reads TGTGCCAGCAGTTTAGGGCTGGGGAAGGGTCAGCCCCAGCATTTT.

This clonotype was observed many times. The V and J genes are TRBV5-6 and TRBJ2-3; possibly TRBD1 or TRBD2 for D (5 bases each). This CDR3 comprises 15 residues. Germline assignment: CDR1 SGHDT and CDR2 YYEEEE. V lost 2 bases and J 2 bases, leaving 12 bases between the germline ends. The CDR3 sequence: CASSFGGLFTDTQYF. The CDR3 DNA sequence: TGTGCCAGCAGCTTTGGGGGTTTATTCACAGATACGCAGTATTTT.

This clonotype was seen at least ten times. The genes are TRBV28 and TRBJ2-3; 7 bases are shared with TRBD2. The CDR3 covers 15 residues. CDR1 and CDR2 (germline): MDHEN, SYDVKM. V lost 3 bases to trimming and J lost 1 base; unmatched junction nucleotides: 4. The CDR3 is CASSLGGRGTDTQYF. CDR3 nucleotides: TGTGCCAGCAGTTTGGGCGGGAGAGGCACAGATACGCAGTATTTT.

This clonotype has a count of ten or more. At one of its ends the junction is not consistent with the germline gene, which may arise from a read error. The chain has TRBV29-1 and TRBJ1-2; D call uncertain. Germline V gene lookup returns CDR1 SQVTM and CDR2 ANQGSEA. The CDR3 covers 17 residues. CDR3 residues: CSVEGTPVRNSNYGYTF. CDR3 nucleotide sequence: TGCAGCGTCGAAGGTACTCCGGTACGGAACTCTAACTATGGCTACACCTTC.

Many counts were recorded for this clonotype. V and J are TRBV12-5 and TRBJ1-1, with D possibly being TRBD1 (5 bases). The CDR3 spans 15 residues. CDR1 and CDR2 from the germline V gene are LGHNT and FRNRAP. The germline V and J ends were trimmed by 2 bases and 1 base, with 11 bases remaining between them. In DNA, the CDR3 is TGTGCTAGTGGTTTGTTCGGGGGAGGGAACACTGAAGCTTTCTTT. Amino acid sequence: CASGLFGGGNTEAFF.

This clonotype has ten or more counts. The V and J genes are TRBV2 and TRBJ2-3; D not certain. The CDR3 has 14 amino acids. The V end was cut by 7 bases, the J end by 0 bases, with 11 bases between. The V gene's germline CDR1 is SNHLY and CDR2 FYNNEI. The DNA for the CDR3 is TGTGCCAGCAAGAGGTGGGAAAGCACAGATACGCAGTATTTT. This sequence encodes CASKRWESTDTQYF.

This chain connects TRBV12-3 or TRBV12-4 to TRBJ1-5, with 7 bases matching TRBD1. Trimming removed 6 bases from V and 6 bases from J; junction bases left unmatched: 17. The CDR3 consists of 17 residues. This chain's CDR3 is CASSGGQAFEYFQPQHF. As DNA, the CDR3 is TGTGCCAGCAGCGGTGGACAGGCATTCGAATATTTTCAGCCCCAGCATTTT.

The sample holds many counts of this clonotype. For the CDR3, the DNA is TGTGCCAGCAGGGGACTGAGCTCTGGGGCCAACGTCCTGACTTTC. Translated: CASRGLSSGANVLTF. The V gene is TRBV2, the J gene TRBJ2-6, with a tentative D call TRBD2 (6 bases). The ends were cut back, 6 bases at V and 0 bases at J, with 9 bases in the middle. The CDR3 loop spans 15 amino acids. The germline V gene encodes CDR1 SNHLY and CDR2 FYNNEI. Full variable domain (remainder filled in from reference TRBV2 and TRBJ2-6): EPEVTQTPSHQVTQMGQEVILRCVPISNHLYFYWYRQILGQKVEFLVSFYNNEISEKSEIFDDQFSVERPDGSNFTLKIRSTKLEDSAMYFCASRGLSSGANVLTFGAGSRLTVL.

A word on this clonotype: With only one base between it and a far larger clone, this is likely a read error. The chain combines TRBV7-9 with TRBJ2-1; D call uncertain. With 1 base removed from V and 5 bases from J, the gap between germline ends came to 3 bases. Looked up from germline, CDR1 is SEHNR and CDR2 is FQNEAQ (reference sequence). CDR3 length: 12 amino acids. The CDR3 loop reads CASSLVDNEQFF. The CDR3 region has the DNA TGTGCCAGCAGCTTAGTTGACAATGAGCAGTTCTTC.

This clonotype was seen ten or more times. This chain joins TRBV28 and TRBJ1-5; tentative D call: TRBD1 (6 bases). The CDR3 spans 14 residues. Trimming took 1 base from V and 6 from J, leaving 10 bases between them. Germline CDR1 reads MDHEN; CDR2 reads SYDVKM. The CDR3, as DNA: TGTGCCAGCAGTTTATCTACAGGGACTCAGCCCCAGCATTTT. Translation: CASSLSTGTQPQHF.

The chain uses TRBV25-1 and TRBJ2-6, with no clear D. Deletions cut 6 bases from V and 4 bases from J, with 7 bases between. The length of the CDR3 is 13 residues. CDR1 and CDR2 from the germline V gene are MGHDK and SYGVNS. This CDR3 reads CASSRSGANVLTF. As DNA, the CDR3 is TGTGCCAGCAGCAGGTCCGGGGCCAACGTCCTGACTTTC.

This clonotype was counted ten times or more. This sequence joins TRBV7-2 and TRBJ1-4; TRBD1 might be the D (6 bases). Germline CDR1 SGHTA, CDR2 FQGNSA. V was pared by 5 bases and J by 0 bases, with 7 bases between. This CDR3 spans 14 amino acids. The CDR3 here is CASSAGATNEKLFF. In nucleotides, the CDR3 is TGTGCCAGCAGCGCAGGGGCAACTAATGAAAAACTGTTTTTT.

This clonotype has at least ten counts. The rearrangement joins TRBV12-3 or TRBV12-4 to TRBJ1-2, with D maybe TRBD1 (6 bases). The CDR3 covers 16 residues. Trimming took off 7 bases at V and 2 bases at J, with 20 bases between the two ends. CDR3 amino acids: CASTNLGGGPNYGYTF. The CDR3 DNA reads as TGTGCCAGCACCAACCTTGGGGGGGGCCCGAACTATGGCTACACCTTC.